This T cell receptor beta chain emerged from a study of T cells in tuberculosis. As for the study in general: T cells were selected with CD1B tetramers loaded with glucose monomycolate.

Cells were sorted from thawed PBMC rested overnight and stained with GMM-loaded CD1B tetramer, viability dye and anti-CD3. C32 glucose monomycolate from Rhodococcus equi was loaded onto the CD1B tetramers. The assay was immunoSEQ multiplex PCR, and TCRdb's table has in-frame clones only and misses some. The table has tens of thousands of clones, approximately 90% seen once; the top ten hold about 1.9%. The CDR3 consists of 15 residues. The V gene lost 5 bases and the J gene lost 1 base, with 14 bases spanning the gap. From germline, CDR1 is MNHEY and CDR2 SVGAGI. Sequenced sample: CD1b-GMM tetramer-negative cells sorted from PBMCs. This receptor was obtained from an adult woman with latent tuberculosis. The chain uses TRBV6-5 and TRBJ2-5; weak D call: TRBD2 (7 bases). CDR3 DNA: TGTGCCAGCAGTCCCGACGGGGGGCCCCAAGAGACCCAGTACTTC. Its protein product is CASSPDGGPQETQYF.